The T cell receptor beta chain under discussion was sequenced for a study of blood T cells in healthy people across ages. About the research overall: About one barcoded beta molecule per two T cells was the capture yield of template switching.

Study-level results: Reliance upon unsorted PBMCs precluded definitive naive versus antigen-experienced comparison.

J was trimmed by 2 bases and V by 7 bases; bases with no gene match: 7. The CDR3 totals 14 residues. This clonotype appeared a few times. Antigen: not known. A second PCR, run for about 7 to 11 cycles, used a sample-barcoded 5' primer plus a J-beta primer mix. TCRdb recomputed calls from the 5' RACE reads with MiXCR, one row per CDR3 protein. This table holds around 1,000,000 distinct CDR3 sequences, approximately 25% found once. The same specimen was also included in a second study, on T cells of mothers and their children. From that report: Detection yielded no persistent microchimeric T cell clones.

The sequence was collected from a girl aged 2 to 10 in good health. This chain links TRBV12-3 or TRBV12-4 with TRBJ2-5; 7 nucleotides line up with TRBD2. Sequenced: blood. The CDR3 protein is CASTRDYLQETQYF. The CDR3 DNA reads as TGTGCCAGCACCAGGGACTACTTGCAAGAGACCCAGTACTTC.